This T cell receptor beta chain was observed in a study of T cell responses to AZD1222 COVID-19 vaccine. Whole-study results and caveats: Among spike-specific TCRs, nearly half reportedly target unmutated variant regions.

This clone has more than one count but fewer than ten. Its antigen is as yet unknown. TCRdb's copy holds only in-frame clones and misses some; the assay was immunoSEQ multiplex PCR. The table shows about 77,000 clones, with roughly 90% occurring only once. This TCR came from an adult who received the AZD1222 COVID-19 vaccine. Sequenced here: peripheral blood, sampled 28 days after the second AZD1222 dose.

CDR3 protein: CASSFSGTQYF. The DNA for the CDR3 is TGTGCCAGCAGTTTTAGCGGGACCCAGTACTTC. V is TRBV28 and J is TRBJ2-5; D is possibly TRBD2 (6 bases). The CDR3 sequence is 11 residues long. The V end lost 3 bases, the J end lost 7 bases, and 6 bases lay between the germline ends. Germline assignment: CDR1 MDHEN and CDR2 SYDVKM.